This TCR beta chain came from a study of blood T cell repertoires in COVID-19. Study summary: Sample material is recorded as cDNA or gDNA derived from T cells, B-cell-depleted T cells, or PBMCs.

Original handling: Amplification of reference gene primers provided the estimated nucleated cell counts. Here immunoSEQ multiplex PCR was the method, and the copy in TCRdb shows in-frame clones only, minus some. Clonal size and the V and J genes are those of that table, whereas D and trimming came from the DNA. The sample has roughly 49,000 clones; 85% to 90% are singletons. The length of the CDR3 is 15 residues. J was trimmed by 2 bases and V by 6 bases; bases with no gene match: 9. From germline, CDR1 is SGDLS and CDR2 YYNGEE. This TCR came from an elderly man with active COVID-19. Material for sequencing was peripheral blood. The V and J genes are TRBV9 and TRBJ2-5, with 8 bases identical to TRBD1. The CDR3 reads CASITPGTGQETQYF. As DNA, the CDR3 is TGTGCCAGCATCACTCCCGGGACAGGACAAGAGACCCAGTACTTC.